This record concerns one T cell receptor beta chain sequence. The target antigen is unknown. This sample is drawn from a study of OX40 agonist ivuxolimab in advanced cancers. Study-wide context: Hepatocellular carcinoma, melanoma, renal cell or head and neck cancer occurred in dose-escalation patients. Earlier treatment with anti-PD-1, anti-PD-L1 or anti-CTLA-4 was permitted, and approximately 38% had received some. The study's findings and limits: Those patients achieving a partial response at 0.1-3.0 mg/kg showed among the lowest clonal expansion. Expanded clones were, on average, more numerous among CD8+ T cells than CD4+.

Trimming removed 4 bases from V and 3 bases from J, with 7 bases in between. Germline CDR1 MNHNY, CDR2 SVGAGI (reference sequence). The CDR3 consists of 13 residues. TCRdb's table, derived via immunoSEQ multiplex PCR, lists solely in-frame clones and lacks some. Of about 64,000 clones listed, roughly 80% are singletons. V gene TRBV6-6 combines with J gene TRBJ1-5, with D possibly TRBD1 on 6 matching bases. The TCR sequence derives from an adult with an advanced solid tumor such as melanoma, head and neck, liver or kidney cancer. The specimen was CD4+ or CD8+ T cells sorted from blood, collected in a trial of the OX40 agonist ivuxolimab. This CDR3 reads CASSWDNNQPQHF. As DNA, the CDR3 is TGTGCCAGCAGTTGGGACAACAATCAGCCCCAGCATTTT.